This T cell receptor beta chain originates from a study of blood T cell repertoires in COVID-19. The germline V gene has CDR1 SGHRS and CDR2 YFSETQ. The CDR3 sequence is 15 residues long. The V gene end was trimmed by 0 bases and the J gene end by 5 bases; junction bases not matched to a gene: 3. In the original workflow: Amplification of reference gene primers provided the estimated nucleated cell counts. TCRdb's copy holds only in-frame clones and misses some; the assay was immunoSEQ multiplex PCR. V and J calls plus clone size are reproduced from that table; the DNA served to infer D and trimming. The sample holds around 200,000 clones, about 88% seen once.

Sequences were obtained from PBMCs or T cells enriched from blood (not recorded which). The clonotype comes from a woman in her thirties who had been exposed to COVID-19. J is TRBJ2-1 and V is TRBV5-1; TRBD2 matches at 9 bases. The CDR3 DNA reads TGCGCCAGCAGCTTGGGACTAGCGGTCCACAATGAGCAGTTCTTC. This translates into CASSLGLAVHNEQFF.